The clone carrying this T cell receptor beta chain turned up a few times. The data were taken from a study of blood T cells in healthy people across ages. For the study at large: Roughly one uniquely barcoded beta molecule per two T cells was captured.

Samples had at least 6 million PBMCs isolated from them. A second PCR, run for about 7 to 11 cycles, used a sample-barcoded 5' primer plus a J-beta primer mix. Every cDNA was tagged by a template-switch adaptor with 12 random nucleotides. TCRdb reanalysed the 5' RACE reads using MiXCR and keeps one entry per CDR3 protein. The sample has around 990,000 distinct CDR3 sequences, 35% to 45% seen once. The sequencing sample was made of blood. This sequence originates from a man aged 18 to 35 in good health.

The CDR3 DNA sequence: TGCAGCGTTGAAGGAAAGACAGGGTTGAACACCGGGGAGCTGTTTTTT. It translates to CSVEGKTGLNTGELFF. This rearrangement joins TRBV29-1 to TRBJ2-2; 7 bases are shared with TRBD1. Trimming removed 1 base from V and 1 base from J; junction bases left unmatched: 6. The germline V gene encodes CDR1 SQVTM and CDR2 ANQGSEA. The CDR3 has 16 residues.